The 22 T cell receptor beta chains below come from one sample, sequenced in a study of T-cell memory formation after mild COVID-19. TCRdb re-analysed the 5' RACE reads in MiXCR, keeping a single row per CDR3 protein. The sample has roughly 600,000 distinct CDR3 sequences; 18% are singletons. The sequenced sample consisted of PBMCs or a T cell subset sorted from them (not recorded which). The source of these receptors is an adult woman who had mild COVID-19 (a few samples of this study predate the infection). Cell type and time point are not known.

This chain connects TRBV5-1 to TRBJ2-7; 8 bases map to TRBD1. The CDR3 consists of 15 residues. In germline, CDR1 is SGHRS, CDR2 YFSETQ. Losses at the gene ends were 1 base for V and 6 bases for J; bases not matched to a gene: 9. Written as DNA, the CDR3 is TGCGCCAGCAGCTTGTTCTTGCAGGGGGCTTCCGAGCAGTACTTC. Translation gives CASSLFLQGASEQYF.

Only a few counts were recorded for this clonotype. The chain is built from TRBV5-5 and TRBJ1-2; TRBD1 is a possible D gene (5 bases). This CDR3 is built from 16 residues. V was trimmed by 4 bases and J by 0 bases, leaving 16 bases between them. Germline V gene lookup returns CDR1 SGHKS and CDR2 YYEKEE (reference sequence). CDR3 residues: CASSPLPGQANYGYTF. The DNA for the CDR3 is TGTGCCAGCAGCCCGCTGCCGGGGCAAGCTAACTATGGCTACACCTTC.

There are a few counts of this clonotype. The V gene is TRBV14, the J gene TRBJ2-1; 7 nucleotides line up with TRBD1. V lost 4 bases to trimming and J lost 0 bases; unmatched junction nucleotides: 6. The CDR3 consists of 16 residues. Germline V gives CDR1 SGHDN, CDR2 FVKESK. DNA for the CDR3: TGTGCCAGCAGCCCAATCCCAGGGGGCTCCTACAATGAGCAGTTCTTC. Amino acid sequence: CASSPIPGGSYNEQFF.

Only a few counts were recorded for this clonotype. CDR3 DNA sequence: TGTGCCAGCAGTCCCGGACTAGCGGACTACACCGGGGAGCTGTTTTTT. Protein product: CASSPGLADYTGELFF. This rearrangement joins TRBV12-3 or TRBV12-4 to TRBJ2-2; 10 bases match TRBD2. V was clipped by 5 bases and J by 3 bases; unmatched bases: 6. The CDR3 is made up of 16 amino acids.

This chain joins TRBV4-3 and TRBJ1-2, with D perhaps TRBD1 (5 bases). CDR1 is LGHNA and CDR2 is YSLEER in the germline V gene. Trimming removed 1 base at V and 8 bases at J, with 11 bases between. CDR3 length equals 13 residues. CDR3 nucleotide sequence: TGCGCCAGCAGCCAAGTGTCGGGGGACGGCTACACCTTC. Its protein is CASSQVSGDGYTF.

The chain links TRBV12-3 or TRBV12-4 to TRBJ2-1, with D possibly matching TRBD2 (5 bases). Trimming stripped 2 bases from V and 0 bases from J, with 8 bases between. The CDR3 totals 15 residues. The DNA of the CDR3 is TGTGCCAGCAGTTTATTCACTAGCTCCTACAATGAGCAGTTCTTC. Protein product: CASSLFTSSYNEQFF.

The chain joins TRBV9 to TRBJ2-1; a possible D gene is TRBD2 (5 bases). This CDR3 is 16 amino acids long. The V gene's germline CDR1 is SGDLS and CDR2 YYNGEE. V lost 0 bases, J lost 1 base, and 11 bases lay in between. The CDR3 DNA sequence: TGTGCCAGCAGCGTAGCTTCGAGCGGATCCTACAATGAGCAGTTCTTC. This codes for CASSVASSGSYNEQFF. Using reference TRBV9 and TRBJ2-1 for the parts outside the CDR3, the full variable domain is DSGVTQTPKHLITATGQRVTLRCSPRSGDLSVYWYQQSLDQGLQFLIQYYNGEERAKGNILERFSAQQFPDLHSELNLSSLELGDSALYFCASSVASSGSYNEQFFGPGTRLTVL.

This clonotype has at least ten counts. This sequence joins TRBV11-2 and TRBJ2-1, with a weak D call TRBD2 (6 bases). Germline V CDR1 and CDR2: SGHAT, FQNNGV. The CDR3 length is 16 residues. The V and J ends lost 4 bases and 0 bases respectively, with 13 bases between them. CDR3 in DNA: TGTGCCAGCAGCTCGGTGGGGGGTCGCTCCTACAATGAGCAGTTCTTC. Its translation: CASSSVGGRSYNEQFF.

Only a few counts were recorded for this clonotype. The genes are TRBV21-1 and TRBJ1-1; the table gives TRBD1 as D, unverified against the DNA. TRBV21-1 is described as a pseudogene. This CDR3 comprises 18 residues. The CDR3 DNA sequence: TGTGCCAGCAGCAAAGAGGGCGATAGGACTGAGATGAACACTGAAGCTTTCTTT. Protein product: CASSKEGDRTEMNTEAFF.

This clonotype has more than one count but fewer than ten. The chain links TRBV7-8 to TRBJ2-3, with 7 bases aligning to TRBD2. Germline trimming cut 0 bases from V and 5 bases from J; bases unmatched to any gene: 8. Per the germline V gene, CDR1 is SGHVS and CDR2 is FQNEAQ. The CDR3 covers 16 residues. The chain's CDR3 is CASSLAGGVSQDTQYF. The CDR3 coding sequence is TGTGCCAGCAGCTTAGCGGGAGGGGTTTCGCAAGATACGCAGTATTTT.

V and J are TRBV6-2 or TRBV6-3 and TRBJ2-7; D may be TRBD1 or TRBD2 (5 bases each). The CDR3 is 13 amino acids. V lost 7 bases to trimming and J lost 5 bases, with 15 bases between them. Germline CDR1 and CDR2: MNHEY and SVGEGT. DNA for the CDR3: TGTGCCAGCACCTTGCCGCCGGGACACGAGCAGTACTTC. It is translated as CASTLPPGHEQYF.

This clonotype was seen more than once but under ten times. The chain recombines TRBV30 with TRBJ1-1, with TRBD1 matching 7 bases. The germline V gene has CDR1 GTSNPN and CDR2 SVGIG (reference sequence). The CDR3 runs to 13 residues. The V segment lost 4 bases and the J segment 1 base; nucleotides outside the gene matches: 3. The CDR3 sequence is CAWNDRENTEAFF. CDR3 bases: TGTGCCTGGAATGACAGGGAGAACACTGAAGCTTTCTTT.

This clonotype has only a few counts. V usage is TRBV20-1 and J usage is TRBJ2-7; 7 positions agree with TRBD1. After removal of 1 base from V and 4 bases from J, the junction contained 10 bases not matched to a gene. The CDR3 has 15 amino acids. Germline V gene data show CDR1 as DFQATT and CDR2 as SNEGSKA (reference sequence). This CDR3 reads CSARARSAGGYEQYF. The CDR3 bases are TGCAGTGCTAGAGCCCGTTCGGCAGGGGGTTACGAGCAGTACTTC.

This clonotype was observed a few times. This chain links TRBV5-5 with TRBJ2-1, with 7 bases matching TRBD2. The CDR3 sequence is 15 residues long. From germline, CDR1 is SGHKS and CDR2 YYEKEE (reference sequence). V shed 2 bases and J 4 bases; nucleotides not matched to a gene: 6. The CDR3 protein is CASSFPGLQYNEQFF. Here the CDR3 DNA reads TGTGCCAGCAGCTTTCCGGGACTACAATACAATGAGCAGTTCTTC.

In its sample, this clonotype was seen many times. The V gene is TRBV12-3 or TRBV12-4, the J gene TRBJ2-1; TRBD2 matches at 7 bases. V shed 4 bases and J 0 bases; nucleotides not matched to a gene: 12. The CDR3 sequence is 18 residues long. The CDR3 sequence: CASSSTPSSGPSYNEQFF. In DNA, the CDR3 is TGTGCCAGCAGTTCCACCCCTTCTAGCGGCCCCTCCTACAATGAGCAGTTCTTC.

The V and J genes are TRBV6-4 and TRBJ2-6; 7 bases fit TRBD1. CDR1 and CDR2 (germline): MRHNA, SNTAGT. Trimming at V came to 8 bases and at J to 2 bases, leaving 0 bases not matched to a gene. CDR3 size: 13 residues. CDR3 residues: CASGTAGANVLTF. In DNA form, the CDR3 reads TGTGCCAGCGGGACAGCTGGGGCCAACGTCCTGACTTTC.

This sequence joins TRBV7-6 and TRBJ1-1; D remains unclear. There are 12 residues in the CDR3. Germline V gene lookup returns CDR1 SGHVS and CDR2 FNYEAQ. The ends were cut back, 5 bases at V and 7 bases at J, with 11 bases in the middle. CDR3 sequence: CASSQGVSEAFF. The CDR3 DNA reads as TGTGCCAGCAGCCAAGGAGTCAGTGAAGCTTTCTTT.

The chain is built from TRBV6-4 and TRBJ1-2; D call uncertain. Per germline, CDR1 MRHNA and CDR2 SNTAGT. Trimming took 2 bases from V and 8 from J, leaving 15 bases between them. This CDR3 spans 14 amino acids. Here the CDR3 DNA reads TGTGCCAGCAGTGACGACACCTTAGTCGGGGGCTACACCTTC. This sequence encodes CASSDDTLVGGYTF.

The gene calls are TRBV20-1 and TRBJ2-7; TRBD2 matches 11 bases. This CDR3 comprises 13 residues. The germline CDR1 and CDR2 sequences are DFQATT and SNEGSKA (reference sequence). Trimming removed 3 bases from V and 4 bases from J; junction bases left unmatched: 2. The CDR3 here is CSARVAGGYEQYF. The CDR3 nucleotides are TGCAGTGCTAGGGTAGCGGGAGGGTACGAGCAGTACTTC.

There are a few counts of this clonotype. The chain uses TRBV29-1 and TRBJ2-5; TRBD2 might be the D (5 bases). Germline V lookup: CDR1 SQVTM, CDR2 ANQGSEA. The CDR3 runs 13 residues. Trimming stripped 2 bases from V and 0 bases from J, with 7 bases between. Here the CDR3 reads CSVETRDQETQYF. CDR3 nucleotides: TGCAGCGTTGAAACTAGGGACCAAGAGACCCAGTACTTC.

This rearrangement joins TRBV6-4 to TRBJ2-1, with 10 bases that match TRBD2. The CDR3 has 15 residues. V shed 4 bases and J 2 bases; nucleotides not matched to a gene: 2. CDR1 is MRHNA and CDR2 is SNTAGT in the germline V gene. Written as DNA, the CDR3 is TGTGCCAGCAGTGGGACTAGCGGAACCTACAATGAGCAGTTCTTC. Its translation: CASSGTSGTYNEQFF.

CDR3 coding DNA: TGTGCCAGCAGTACCCCCGGGACCGCGGAAGTTGCGCAGTATTTT. It specifies CASSTPGTAEVAQYF. This chain joins TRBV12-3 or TRBV12-4 and TRBJ2-3; D is tentatively TRBD1 or TRBD2 (5 bases each). Trimming pared 5 bases from V and 10 bases from J, leaving 22 bases between. This CDR3 comprises 15 residues.